The present T cell receptor (beta chain) was sequenced within a study of blood T cell repertoires in COVID-19. Turning to the study itself: Sources were T cells, B-cell-depleted T cells, or PBMCs; the material itself was cDNA or gDNA.

Study processing details: Counts of nucleated cells, estimated from reference gene primer amplification, were obtained. The repertoire was sequenced with immunoSEQ multiplex PCR; TCRdb's copy has only in-frame clones and lacks some. V, J and clone size were drawn from that table, and D and trimming were deduced from the DNA. This sample has about 240,000 clones, with 85% to 90% found just once. The junction had 1 base not matched to a gene; V was cut back by 1 base and J by 1 base. The CDR3 extends over 16 amino acids. Germline V lookup: CDR1 SGHVS, CDR2 FNYEAQ. This clonotype originated in a woman in her thirties or forties who had recovered from COVID-19. The specimen sequenced was peripheral blood. The rearrangement uses TRBV7-6 and TRBJ2-5; 12 bases are a match to TRBD2. The CDR3 DNA is TGTGCCAGCAGCTTAGGGACTAGCGGGACCCAAGAGACCCAGTACTTC. Its translation: CASSLGTSGTQETQYF.